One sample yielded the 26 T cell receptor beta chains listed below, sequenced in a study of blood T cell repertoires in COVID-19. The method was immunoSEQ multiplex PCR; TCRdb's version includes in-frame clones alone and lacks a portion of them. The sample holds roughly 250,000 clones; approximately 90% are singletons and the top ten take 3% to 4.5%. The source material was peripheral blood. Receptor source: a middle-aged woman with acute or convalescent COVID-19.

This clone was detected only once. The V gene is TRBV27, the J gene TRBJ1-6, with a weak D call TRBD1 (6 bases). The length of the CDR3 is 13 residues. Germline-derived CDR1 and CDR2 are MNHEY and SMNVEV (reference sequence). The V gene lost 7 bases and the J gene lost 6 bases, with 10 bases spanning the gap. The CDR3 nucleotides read TGTGCCAGCAAGACAGGCGTTAATTCACCCCTCCACTTT. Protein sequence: CASKTGVNSPLHF.

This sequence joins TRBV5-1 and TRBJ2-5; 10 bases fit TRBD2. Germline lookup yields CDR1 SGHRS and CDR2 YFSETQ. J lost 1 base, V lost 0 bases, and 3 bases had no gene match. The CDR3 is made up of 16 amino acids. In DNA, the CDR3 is TGCGCCAGCAGCTTGGCTAGCGGGGGCCCCCAAGAGACCCAGTACTTC. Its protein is CASSLASGGPQETQYF.

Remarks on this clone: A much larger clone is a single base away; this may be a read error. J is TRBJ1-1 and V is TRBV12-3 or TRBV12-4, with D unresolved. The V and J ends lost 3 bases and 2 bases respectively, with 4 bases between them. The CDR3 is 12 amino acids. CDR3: CASSLANTEAFF. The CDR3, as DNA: TGTGCCAGCAGTTTGGCCAACACTGAAGCTTTCTTT.

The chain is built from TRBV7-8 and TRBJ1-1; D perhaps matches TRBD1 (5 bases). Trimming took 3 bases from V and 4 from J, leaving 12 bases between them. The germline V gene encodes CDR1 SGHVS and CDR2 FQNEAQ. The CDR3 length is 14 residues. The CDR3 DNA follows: TGTGCCAGCAGCTTGACAGTTCGGACCACTGAAGCTTTCTTT. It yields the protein CASSLTVRTTEAFF.

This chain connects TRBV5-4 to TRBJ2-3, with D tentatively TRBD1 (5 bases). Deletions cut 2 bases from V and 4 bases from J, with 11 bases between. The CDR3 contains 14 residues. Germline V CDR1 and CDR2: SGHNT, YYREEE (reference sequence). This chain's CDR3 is CASSFWQGSDTQYF. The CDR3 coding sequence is TGTGCCAGCAGCTTTTGGCAGGGATCAGATACGCAGTATTTT.

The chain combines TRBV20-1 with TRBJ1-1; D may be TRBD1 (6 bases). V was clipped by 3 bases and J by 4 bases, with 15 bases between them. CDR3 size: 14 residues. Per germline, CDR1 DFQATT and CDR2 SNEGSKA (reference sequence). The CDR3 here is CSASRNRVATEAFF. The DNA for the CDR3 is TGCAGTGCTAGTAGGAACAGGGTCGCCACTGAAGCTTTCTTT.

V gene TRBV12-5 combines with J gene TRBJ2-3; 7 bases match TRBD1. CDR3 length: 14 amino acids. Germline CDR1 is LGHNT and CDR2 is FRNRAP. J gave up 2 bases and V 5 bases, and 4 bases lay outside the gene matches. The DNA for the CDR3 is TGTGCTAGTGGTGGGGGACAGACCACAGATACGCAGTATTTT. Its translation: CASGGGQTTDTQYF.

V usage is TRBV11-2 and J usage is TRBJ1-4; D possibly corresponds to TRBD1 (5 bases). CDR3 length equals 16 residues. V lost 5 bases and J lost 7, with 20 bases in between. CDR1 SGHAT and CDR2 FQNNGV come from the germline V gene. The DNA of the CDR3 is TGTGCCAGCAGCGCTAGCGGTCCAGGGAAAGGTGAAAAACTGTTTTTT. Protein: CASSASGPGKGEKLFF.

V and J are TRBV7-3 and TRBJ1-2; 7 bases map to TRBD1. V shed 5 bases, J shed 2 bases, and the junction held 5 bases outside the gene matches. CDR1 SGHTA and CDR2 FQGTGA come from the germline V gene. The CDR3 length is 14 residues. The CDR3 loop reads CASSQRTGNYGYTF. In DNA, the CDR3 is TGTGCCAGCAGCCAGCGGACAGGAAACTATGGCTACACCTTC.

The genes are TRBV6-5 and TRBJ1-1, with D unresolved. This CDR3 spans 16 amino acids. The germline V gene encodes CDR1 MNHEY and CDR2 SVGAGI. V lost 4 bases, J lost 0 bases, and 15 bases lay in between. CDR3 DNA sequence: TGTGCCAGCAGTTCCGATGTCGGGGTGGTGAACACTGAAGCTTTCTTT. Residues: CASSSDVGVVNTEAFF.

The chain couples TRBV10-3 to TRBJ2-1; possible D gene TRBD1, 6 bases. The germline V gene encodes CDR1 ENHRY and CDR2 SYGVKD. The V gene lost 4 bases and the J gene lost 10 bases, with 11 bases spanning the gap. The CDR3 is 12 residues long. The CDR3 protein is CAISGGQGEQFF. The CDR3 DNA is TGTGCCATCAGTGGGGGGCAGGGAGAGCAGTTCTTC.

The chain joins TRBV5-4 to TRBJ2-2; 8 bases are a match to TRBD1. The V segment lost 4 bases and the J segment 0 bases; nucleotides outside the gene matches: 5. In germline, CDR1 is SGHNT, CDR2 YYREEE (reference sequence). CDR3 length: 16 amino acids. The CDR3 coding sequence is TGTGCCAGCAGCGGAGAGGACAGGGCGAACACCGGGGAGCTGTTTTTT. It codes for CASSGEDRANTGELFF.

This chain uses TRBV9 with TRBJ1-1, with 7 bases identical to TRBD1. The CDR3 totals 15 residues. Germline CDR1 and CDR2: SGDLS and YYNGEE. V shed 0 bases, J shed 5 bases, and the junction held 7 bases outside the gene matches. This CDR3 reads CASSVDAGGRTEAFF. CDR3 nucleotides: TGTGCCAGCAGCGTAGACGCAGGGGGAAGGACTGAAGCTTTCTTT.

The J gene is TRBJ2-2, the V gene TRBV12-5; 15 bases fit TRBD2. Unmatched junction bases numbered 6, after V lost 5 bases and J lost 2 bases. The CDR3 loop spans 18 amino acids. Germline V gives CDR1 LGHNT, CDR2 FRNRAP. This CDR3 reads CASGPWTSGGGNTGELFF. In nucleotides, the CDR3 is TGTGCTAGTGGTCCTTGGACTAGCGGGGGGGGAAACACCGGGGAGCTGTTTTTT.

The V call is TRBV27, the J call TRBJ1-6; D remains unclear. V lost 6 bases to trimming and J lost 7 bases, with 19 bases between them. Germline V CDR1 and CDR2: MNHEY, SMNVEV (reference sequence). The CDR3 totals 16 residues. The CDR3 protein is CASSPAGALFNSPLHF. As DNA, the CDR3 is TGTGCCAGCAGCCCAGCAGGCGCCTTATTCAATTCACCCCTCCACTTT.

The CDR3 nucleotides are TGTGCCAGCGATCTGAAAGTAGGGAGAAGCACAGATACGCAGTATTTT. It yields the protein CASDLKVGRSTDTQYF. The J gene is TRBJ2-3, the V gene TRBV13; tentative D call: TRBD2 (5 bases). CDR1 is PRHDT and CDR2 is FYEKMQ in the germline V gene (reference sequence). Trimming pared 8 bases from V and 0 bases from J, leaving 18 bases between. This CDR3 is 16 amino acids long.

CDR3 in amino acids: CASSPPQTGIRETQYF. The CDR3 DNA is TGTGCCAGCAGCCCACCGCAGACAGGTATTCGCGAGACCCAGTACTTC. This rearrangement joins TRBV5-8 to TRBJ2-5, with a weak D call TRBD1 (6 bases). V lost 4 bases to trimming and J lost 5 bases, with 21 bases between them. Germline loops: CDR1 SGHTS, CDR2 YDEGEE. The CDR3 totals 16 residues.

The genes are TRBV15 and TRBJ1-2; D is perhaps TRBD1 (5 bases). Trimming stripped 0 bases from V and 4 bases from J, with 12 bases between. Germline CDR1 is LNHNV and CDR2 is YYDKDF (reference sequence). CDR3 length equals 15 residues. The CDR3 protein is CATSRDLLGGYGYTF. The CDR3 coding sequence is TGTGCCACCAGCAGAGATCTGTTGGGGGGCTATGGCTACACCTTC.

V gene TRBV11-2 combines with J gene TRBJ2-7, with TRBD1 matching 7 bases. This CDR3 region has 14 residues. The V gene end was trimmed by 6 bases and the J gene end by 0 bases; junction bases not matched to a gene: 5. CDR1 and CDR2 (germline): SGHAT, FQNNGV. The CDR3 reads CASRERDSSYEQYV. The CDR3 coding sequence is TGTGCCAGCAGGGAGAGGGACAGCTCCTACGAGCAGTACGTC.

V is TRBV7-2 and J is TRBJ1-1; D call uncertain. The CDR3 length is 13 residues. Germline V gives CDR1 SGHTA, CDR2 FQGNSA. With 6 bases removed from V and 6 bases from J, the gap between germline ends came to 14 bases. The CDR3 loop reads CASSPDWFSEAFF. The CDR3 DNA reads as TGTGCCAGCAGTCCCGACTGGTTTTCTGAAGCTTTCTTT.

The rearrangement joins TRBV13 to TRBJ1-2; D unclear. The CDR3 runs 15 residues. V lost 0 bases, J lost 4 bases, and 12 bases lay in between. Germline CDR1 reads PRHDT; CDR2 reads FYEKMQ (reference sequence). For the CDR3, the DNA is TGTGCCAGCAGCTTAGGGCGGGGTTTTACCTATGGCTACACCTTC. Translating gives CASSLGRGFTYGYTF.

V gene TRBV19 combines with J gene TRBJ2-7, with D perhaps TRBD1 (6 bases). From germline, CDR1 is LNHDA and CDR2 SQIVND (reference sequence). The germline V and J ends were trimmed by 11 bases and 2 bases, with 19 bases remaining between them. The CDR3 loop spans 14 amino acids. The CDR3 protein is CASSLGAGAYEQYV. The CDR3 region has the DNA TGTGCCTCTAGTTTGGGGGCAGGAGCCTACGAGCAGTACGTC.

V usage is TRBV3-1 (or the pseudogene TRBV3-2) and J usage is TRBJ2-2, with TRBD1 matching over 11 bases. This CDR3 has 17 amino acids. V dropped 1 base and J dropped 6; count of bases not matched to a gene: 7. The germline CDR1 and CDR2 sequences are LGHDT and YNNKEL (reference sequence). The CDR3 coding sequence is TGTGCCAGCAGCCAAGTTATTGGACAGGGGGCTTCCGGGGAGCTGTTTTTT. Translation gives CASSQVIGQGASGELFF.

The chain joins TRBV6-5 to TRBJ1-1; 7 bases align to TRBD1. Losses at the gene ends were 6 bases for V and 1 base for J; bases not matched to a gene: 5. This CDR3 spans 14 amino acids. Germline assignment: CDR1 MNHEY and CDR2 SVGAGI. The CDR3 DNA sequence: TGTGCCAGCAGACCGGGACAGCAGAACACTGAAGCTTTCTTT. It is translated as CASRPGQQNTEAFF.

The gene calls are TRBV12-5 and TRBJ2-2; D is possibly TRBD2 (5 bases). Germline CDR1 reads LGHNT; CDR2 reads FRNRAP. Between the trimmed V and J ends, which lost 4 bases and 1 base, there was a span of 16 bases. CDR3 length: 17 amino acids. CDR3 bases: TGTGCTAGTGGTTCCCTGCGGGTAGCCGAGAACACCGGGGAGCTGTTTTTT. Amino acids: CASGSLRVAENTGELFF.

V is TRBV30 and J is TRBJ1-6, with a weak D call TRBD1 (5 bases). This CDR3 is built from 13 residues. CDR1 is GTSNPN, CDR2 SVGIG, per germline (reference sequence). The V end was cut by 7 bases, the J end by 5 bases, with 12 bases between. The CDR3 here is CAFSGLHNSPLHF. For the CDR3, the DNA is TGTGCCTTCTCGGGACTCCATAATTCACCCCTCCACTTT.